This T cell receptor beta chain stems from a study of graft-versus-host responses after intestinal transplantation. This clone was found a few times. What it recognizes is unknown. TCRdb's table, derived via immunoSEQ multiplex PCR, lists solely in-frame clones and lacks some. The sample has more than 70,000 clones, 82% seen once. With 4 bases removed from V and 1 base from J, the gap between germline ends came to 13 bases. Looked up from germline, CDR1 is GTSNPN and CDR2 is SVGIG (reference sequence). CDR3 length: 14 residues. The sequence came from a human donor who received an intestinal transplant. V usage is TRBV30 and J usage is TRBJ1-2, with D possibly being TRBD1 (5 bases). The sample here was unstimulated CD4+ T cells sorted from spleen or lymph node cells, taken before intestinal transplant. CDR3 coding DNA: TGTGCCTGGAAAGCAGGGCGGATTAACTATGGCTACACCTTC. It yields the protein CAWKAGRINYGYTF. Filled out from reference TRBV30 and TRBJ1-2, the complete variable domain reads SQTIHQWPATLVQPVGSPLSLECTVEGTSNPNLYWYRQAAGRGLQLLFYSVGIGQISSEVPQNLSASRPQDRQFILSSKKLLLSDSGFYLCAWKAGRINYGYTFGSGTRLTVV.